Listed below are T cell receptor beta chains from one sample, sequenced in a study of beta chain features in type 1 diabetes. Method: immunoSEQ multiplex PCR; TCRdb's copy keeps in-frame clones and lacks some. The sample carries under 450,000 clones, approximately 15% recorded once. Material for sequencing was naive CD4+ T cells from blood. These receptors were collected from a man aged 25-40 years in good health. CDR3s include the opening cysteine and the closing phenylalanine or tryptophan. A D gene is named only where the DNA matches it firmly. Size is stated for part of the rows, as once, few or many counts, or as a class when the clone is expanded.

V gene	J gene	D gene	clone size	CDR3 protein	CDR3 DNA
TRBV30	TRBJ1-3	NA	NA	CAWSSSGTSGNTIYF	TGTGCCTGGAGTAGTAGCGGTACCTCTGGAAACACCATATATTTT
TRBV18	TRBJ2-2	NA	NA	CASSWTETGELFF	TGTGCCAGCTCGTGGACGGAAACCGGGGAGCTGTTTTTT
TRBV19	TRBJ2-1	TRBD2	NA	CASSTGTSGLNEQFF	TGTGCCAGTAGTACTGGGACTAGCGGACTCAATGAGCAGTTCTTC
TRBV5-1	TRBJ2-3	NA	NA	CASSYIGQGMGNTQYF	TGCGCCAGCAGCTATATCGGCCAGGGTATGGGGAATACGCAGTATTTT
TRBV29-1	TRBJ1-2	NA	many	CSVVGSVGYGYTF	TGCAGCGTTGTTGGGTCGGTGGGCTATGGCTACACCTTC
TRBV30	TRBJ1-3	NA	NA	CAWSVRRNSGNTIYF	TGTGCCTGGAGTGTACGCCGAAACTCTGGAAACACCATATATTTT
TRBV7-2	TRBJ2-7	NA	once	CASSAGLGTEQYF	TGTGCCAGCAGCGCAGGACTGGGGACGGAGCAGTACTTC
TRBV6-5	TRBJ1-5	TRBD1	NA	CASSSTGYNQPQHF	TGTGCCAGCAGTTCGACAGGGTATAATCAGCCCCAGCATTTT
TRBV10-3	TRBJ2-1	TRBD2	many	CAISQTSGINEQFF	TGTGCCATCAGCCAGACTAGCGGGATCAATGAGCAGTTCTTC
TRBV18	TRBJ1-2	NA	NA	CASSPPALQRGYTF	TGTGCCAGCTCACCCCCGGCCCTACAGCGGGGCTACACCTTC
TRBV7-2	TRBJ1-6	NA	NA	CASSLLWAGADTTLHF	TGTGCCAGCAGCTTATTATGGGCAGGGGCGGACACAACCCTCCACTTT
TRBV9	TRBJ2-5	TRBD2	NA	CASSTQTSHQETQYF	TGTGCCAGCAGCACACAGACTAGCCACCAAGAGACCCAGTACTTC
TRBV6-1	TRBJ2-1	NA	NA	CASSEAVYNEQFF	TGTGCCAGCAGTGAGGCAGTATACAATGAGCAGTTCTTC
TRBV4-2	TRBJ2-3	TRBD2	NA	CASSQGSGRRTDTQYF	TGTGCCAGCAGCCAAGGTAGCGGGAGGAGGACAGATACGCAGTATTTT
TRBV19	TRBJ2-1	TRBD1	NA	CASSIGTVYNEQFF	TGTGCCAGTAGTATCGGGACAGTATACAATGAGCAGTTCTTC
TRBV4-1	TRBJ1-3	TRBD1	few	CASSQGGQVGNSGNTIYF	TGCGCCAGCAGCCAAGGAGGACAGGTTGGAAACTCTGGAAACACCATATATTTT
TRBV4-1	TRBJ1-2	TRBD1	NA	CASSQGETGDPYGYTF	TGCGCCAGCAGCCAAGGCGAAACAGGGGACCCTTATGGCTACACCTTC
TRBV29-1	TRBJ1-1	NA	NA	CSVRAGPGAPGAFF	TGCAGCGTGAGGGCCGGGCCGGGGGCCCCTGGGGCTTTCTTT
TRBV29-1	TRBJ2-1	TRBD2	few	CSVVGDTDLRLAPRRLNEQFF	TGCAGCGTTGTTGGTGACACTGACCTAAGACTAGCCCCAAGGAGACTCAATGAGCAGTTCTTC
TRBV4-3	TRBJ1-2	NA	NA	CASSQARGGNYGYTF	TGCGCCAGCAGCCAAGCAAGGGGCGGCAACTATGGCTACACCTTC
TRBV9	TRBJ2-3	NA	few	CASSLSGTTSTDTQYF	TGTGCCAGCAGCCTCTCAGGGACGACTAGCACAGATACGCAGTATTTT
TRBV30	TRBJ1-5	NA	NA	CAWSVRGNQPQHF	TGTGCCTGGAGTGTACGGGGCAATCAGCCCCAGCATTTT
TRBV15	TRBJ1-1	TRBD1	NA	CATSEYDRANTEAFF	TGTGCCACCAGCGAGTATGACAGGGCGAACACTGAAGCTTTCTTT
TRBV13	TRBJ1-2	NA	NA	CASSLALGRGRYGYTF	TGTGCCAGCAGCTTAGCCCTGGGCAGGGGTCGGTATGGCTACACCTTC
TRBV5-1	TRBJ1-5	NA	few	CASSVGTGGNQPQHF	TGCGCCAGCAGCGTCGGGACGGGCGGCAATCAGCCCCAGCATTTT
TRBV7-9	TRBJ1-1	NA	few	CASSSQISTGEAFF	TGTGCCAGCAGCTCTCAGATAAGCACAGGGGAAGCTTTCTTT
TRBV19	TRBJ2-2	TRBD1	few	CASSMQGVSTGELFF	TGTGCCAGTAGTATGCAGGGGGTGAGCACCGGGGAGCTGTTTTTT
TRBV19	TRBJ2-3	TRBD2	NA	CASSLAGGADTQYF	TGTGCCAGTAGCCTAGCGGGAGGCGCAGATACGCAGTATTTT
TRBV4-3	TRBJ2-3	TRBD1	few	CASSRAYRGRTDTQYF	TGCGCCAGCAGCCGTGCCTACAGGGGGAGAACAGATACGCAGTATTTT
TRBV19	TRBJ2-1	TRBD2	few	CASTITGGSYNEQFF	TGTGCCAGTACCATCACGGGAGGCTCCTACAATGAGCAGTTCTTC
TRBV7-8	TRBJ2-5	TRBD1	NA	CASSLAGQGAPLTQYF	TGTGCCAGCAGCTTAGCAGGACAGGGGGCCCCTCTGACCCAGTACTTC
TRBV2	TRBJ2-3	NA	few	CASSEGLFTDTQYF	TGTGCCAGCAGTGAAGGTTTGTTCACAGATACGCAGTATTTT
TRBV7-2	TRBJ2-1	TRBD2	few	CASSTTSGTSFEQFF	TGTGCCAGCAGCACTACGTCCGGGACTAGTTTTGAGCAGTTCTTC
TRBV6-5	TRBJ1-2	NA	NA	CASSTGTAKFYGYTF	TGTGCCAGCAGTACCGGGACGGCCAAGTTCTATGGCTACACCTTC
TRBV7-2	TRBJ1-2	TRBD1	NA	CASSSRTGGNGYTF	TGTGCCAGCAGCTCCCGGACAGGGGGCAATGGCTACACCTTC